This is a list of T cell receptor beta chains from one sample in a study of preoperative IRX-2 immunotherapy in early breast cancer. TCRdb's table, derived via immunoSEQ multiplex PCR, lists solely in-frame clones and lacks some. Of some 30,000 clones listed, around 83% are singletons. The source material was lymph node tissue, sampled from a patient treated with IRX-2 immunotherapy. The receptors originated from a human donor with breast cancer. The CDR3 runs from the conserved cysteine through the conserved F or W. A D gene is named only where the DNA matches it firmly. Size tells how often a clone was seen (once, few, many) or the class of an expanded clone, and some rows leave it out.

V	D	length	J	size	DNA	CDR3
TRBV6-8	.	12	TRBJ2-3	.	TGTGCCAGCAGTGTACACGCAGATACGCAGTATTTT	CASSVHADTQYF
TRBV30	TRBD2	18	TRBJ2-7	.	TGTGCCTGGAGTGCAAGGGACAGGACTAGCGGGAGAAGGGGGGAGCAGTACTTC	CAWSARDRTSGRRGEQYF
TRBV6-8	.	15	TRBJ2-7	.	TGTGCCAGCAGTTACTCGATTTCAGGGTCCTACGAGCAGTACTTC	CASSYSISGSYEQYF
TRBV29-1	.	13	TRBJ1-2	.	TGCAGCGTTGAACGGGTACGGAACTATGGCTACACCTTC	CSVERVRNYGYTF
TRBV6-8	.	12	TRBJ1-6	.	TGTGCCAGCAGTGGGTTAGGGAGTTCCCTCCACTTT	CASSGLGSSLHF
TRBV6-8	.	14	TRBJ2-7	few	TGTGCCAGCAGTTACTGGGCGGAGAGGGACGAGCAGTACTTC	CASSYWAERDEQYF
TRBV6-8	TRBD2	14	TRBJ2-2	.	TGTGCCATTGGACTAGTGGGGAACACCGGGGAGCTGTTTTTT	CAIGLVGNTGELFF
TRBV28	.	12	TRBJ1-1	.	TGTGCCAGCAGTTTAAACAGAGATGAAGCTTTCTTT	CASSLNRDEAFF
TRBV5-1	.	15	TRBJ2-7	.	TGCGCCAGCAGCTTGGCCACAGAACTCTCCTACGAGCAGTACTTC	CASSLATELSYEQYF
TRBV1	.	18	TRBJ2-2	.	TGCGCCAGCAGCCACCGAGCACTAGCGGGGGACCTCCCCGGGGAGCTGTTTTTT	CASSHRALAGDLPGELFF
TRBV6-8	.	13	TRBJ2-7	.	TGTGCCGCTTCCGGGACCCAGAGCTACGAGCAGTACTTC	CAASGTQSYEQYF
TRBV6-8	.	15	TRBJ1-6	once	TGTGCCAGCAGTTACTCGATCCCAACGAATTCACCCCTCCACTTT	CASSYSIPTNSPLHF
TRBV27	TRBD2	17	TRBJ2-1	.	TGTGCCAGCAGTTTATCGATGGTCACGGGAGGTCACAATGAGCAGTTCTTC	CASSLSMVTGGHNEQFF
TRBV10-2	TRBD2	17	TRBJ2-5	.	TGCGCCAGCAGTCCATACCCCTTACTAGCGGACAAAGAGACCCAGTACTTC	CASSPYPLLADKETQYF
TRBV30	.	12	TRBJ2-5	.	TGTGCCTGGAGTCTACTCCAAGAGACCCAGTACTTC	CAWSLLQETQYF
TRBV29-1	TRBD1	13	TRBJ2-3	.	TGCAGCGGGGACAGGGGCGGAACAGATACGCAGTATTTT	CSGDRGGTDTQYF
TRBV7-6	.	14	TRBJ2-2	.	TGTGCCAGCAGCCGTCTCCGGGATCACGGGGAGCTGTTTTTT	CASSRLRDHGELFF
TRBV5-1	.	14	TRBJ2-7	.	TGCGCCAGCAGCTGGGACGCAGCGGACTACGAGCAGTACTTC	CASSWDAADYEQYF
TRBV28	.	15	TRBJ1-2	.	TGTGCCAGCAGTTTAAGGGGGGGCTGGGCCTATGGCTACACCTTC	CASSLRGGWAYGYTF
TRBV15	.	15	TRBJ1-1	few	TGTGCCACCAGCAGAGACAGGGACGTGAACACTGAAGCTTTCTTT	CATSRDRDVNTEAFF
TRBV6-8	TRBD2	18	TRBJ2-6	.	TGTGCCAGCAGTTACGGACTAGCGGGAGTTGGTGGGGCCAACGTCCTGACTTTC	CASSYGLAGVGGANVLTF
TRBV11-3	.	15	TRBJ2-3	.	TGTGCCAGCACCCTGGGGGATTTTAGCACAGATACGCAGTATTTT	CASTLGDFSTDTQYF
TRBV12-5	.	13	TRBJ2-1	.	TGTGCTAGTGGTTTGCCCGGAGTGGATGAGCAGTTCTTC	CASGLPGVDEQFF
TRBV11-3	.	16	TRBJ1-6	.	TGTGCCAGCAGCCTGACCCTTAGCTCCTATAATTCACCCCTCCACTTT	CASSLTLSSYNSPLHF
TRBV30	.	12	TRBJ2-7	medium-sized	TGTGCCTGGATCGTGGACAGCTACGAGCAGTACTTC	CAWIVDSYEQYF
TRBV6-8	.	14	TRBJ1-5	.	TGTGCCAGCAGTTACGGGGACACTAATCAGCCCCAGCATTTT	CASSYGDTNQPQHF
TRBV18	.	14	TRBJ1-1	.	TGTGCCAGCTCACCGCCCGGGACATACACTGAAGCTTTCTTT	CASSPPGTYTEAFF
TRBV19	.	13	TRBJ1-3	few	TGTGCCAGTAGGGACCTCTCTGGAAACACCATATATTTT	CASRDLSGNTIYF
TRBV18	TRBD2	13	TRBJ2-3	few	TGTGCCAGCTCAGGCGGGAGTGAAGATACGCAGTATTTT	CASSGGSEDTQYF
TRBV28	.	15	TRBJ1-6	.	TGTGCCAGCAGTCCGAGCCCGAACCGTAATTCACCCCTCCACTTT	CASSPSPNRNSPLHF
TRBV6-8	.	12	TRBJ2-7	.	TGTGCCAGCAGTTTTGGGTTGTCCGAGCAGTACTTC	CASSFGLSEQYF
TRBV18	.	14	TRBJ2-7	.	TGTGCCAGCTCACCCCCGACTAGTCCCAACGAGCAGTACTTC	CASSPPTSPNEQYF
TRBV5-1	.	17	TRBJ1-2	.	TGCGCCAGCAGCCCAGGTATATGGCCTCAAGCTAACTATGGCTACACCTTC	CASSPGIWPQANYGYTF
TRBV19	TRBD1	14	TRBJ1-6	.	TGTGCCAGTAGTATGTTAACAGGGGTTTTCCCCCTCCACTTT	CASSMLTGVFPLHF
TRBV28	.	12	TRBJ1-5	few	TGTGCCAGCACTTATCGGAATCAGCCCCAGCATTTT	CASTYRNQPQHF
TRBV6-8	TRBD1	13	TRBJ2-3	.	TGTGCCACCCACAGGGGTAGTTCAGATACGCAGTATTTT	CATHRGSSDTQYF
TRBV6-8	.	15	TRBJ2-7	.	TGTGCCAGCAGTTACTCAGCAGGGAGGCTTTACGAGCAGTACTTC	CASSYSAGRLYEQYF
TRBV18	.	13	TRBJ2-5	.	TGTGCCAGCTCACCCTGGTACCAAGAGACCCAGTACTTC	CASSPWYQETQYF
TRBV19	.	15	TRBJ1-5	few	TGTGCCAGTAGTGACTCGAGGGAGGGAGGTCAGCCCCAGCATTTT	CASSDSREGGQPQHF
TRBV5-1	.	15	TRBJ2-3	.	TGCGCCAGCAGCTTCGGACAGCCGGTGGGAGATACGCAGTATTTT	CASSFGQPVGDTQYF
TRBV6-8	.	14	TRBJ2-1	.	TGTGCCAGCTCCGCGGGCAGGGCCTACAATGAGCAGTTCTTC	CASSAGRAYNEQFF
TRBV11-3	TRBD2	14	TRBJ2-2	.	TGTGCCAGCAGCTTTACTAGCGGGACCGGGGAGCTGTTTTTT	CASSFTSGTGELFF
TRBV28	.	13	TRBJ1-4	.	TGTGCCAGCAGATTTGCAACTAATGAAAAACTGTTTTTT	CASRFATNEKLFF
TRBV12-5	TRBD1	14	TRBJ1-5	.	TGTGCCAGCACCTTTACAGGGGCGGCACAGCCCCAGCATTTT	CASTFTGAAQPQHF
TRBV1	.	14	TRBJ1-3	.	TGCGCCAGCAGCCAGGCTTTCTTCGGAAACACCATATATTTT	CASSQAFFGNTIYF
TRBV28	.	12	TRBJ1-5	.	TGTGCCAGCAGTTCTCGGAATCAGCCCCAGCATTTT	CASSSRNQPQHF
TRBV25-1	TRBD1	16	TRBJ2-7	.	TGTGCCAGCAGTGAATTCCGACAGGGCAAGTCCTACGAGCAGTACTTC	CASSEFRQGKSYEQYF
TRBV29-1	TRBD1	13	TRBJ2-2	.	TGCAGCGTTGAAGCTCAGGGGGCCGGGGAGCTGTTTTTT	CSVEAQGAGELFF